Sequencing of this TCR beta chain was carried out in a study of cytomegalovirus exposure and HLA in healthy donors. General study results and limits: Rarity held for most TCR sequences, but there were some public TCRs that occurred in many donors. Common viral pathogens were later found to be apparently linked to several of the most significant clusters.

V lost 0 bases to trimming and J lost 8 bases, with 6 bases between them. The CDR3 consists of 12 residues. The germline V gene has CDR1 SGHRS and CDR2 YFSETQ. The PCR employed 60 Vbeta primers together with 13 Jbeta primers. Sequencing used immunoSEQ multiplex PCR; TCRdb keeps in-frame clones, though not all of them. This sample has some 130,000 clones, with about 80% found just once. Comment on this clone: The antigen is unknown. The same CDR3 arises from other DNA sequences in this sample as well.

Source material: PBMCs. The receptor comes from a boy aged 2 to 10 in good health and CMV-seronegative. The chain links TRBV5-1 to TRBJ2-1; D is possibly TRBD2 (5 bases). The CDR3 coding sequence is TGCGCCAGCAGCTTGGCGGGGTATGAGCAGTTCTTC. It encodes CASSLAGYEQFF.